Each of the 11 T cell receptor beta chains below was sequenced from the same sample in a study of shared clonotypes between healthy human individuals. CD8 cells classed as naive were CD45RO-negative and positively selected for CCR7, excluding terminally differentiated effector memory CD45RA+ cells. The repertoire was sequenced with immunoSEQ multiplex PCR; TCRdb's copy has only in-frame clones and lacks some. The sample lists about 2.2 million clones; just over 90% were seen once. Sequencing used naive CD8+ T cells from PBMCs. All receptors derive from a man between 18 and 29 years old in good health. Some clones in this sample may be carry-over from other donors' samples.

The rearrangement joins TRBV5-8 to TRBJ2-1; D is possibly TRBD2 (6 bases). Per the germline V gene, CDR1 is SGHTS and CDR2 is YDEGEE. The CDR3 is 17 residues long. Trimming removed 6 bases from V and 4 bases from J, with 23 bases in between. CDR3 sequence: CASTPNAGTLYYNEQFF. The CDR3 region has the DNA TGTGCCAGCACCCCTAACGCGGGGACCCTATATTACAATGAGCAGTTCTTC.

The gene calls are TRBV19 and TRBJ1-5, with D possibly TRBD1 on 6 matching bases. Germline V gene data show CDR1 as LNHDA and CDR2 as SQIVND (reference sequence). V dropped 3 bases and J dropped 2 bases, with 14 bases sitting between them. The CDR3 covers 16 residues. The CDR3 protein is CASSIMGARGNQPQHF. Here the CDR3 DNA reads TGTGCCAGTAGTATTATGGGGGCGCGAGGCAATCAGCCCCAGCATTTT. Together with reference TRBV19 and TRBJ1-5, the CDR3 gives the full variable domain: DGGITQSPKYLFRKEGQNVTLSCEQNLNHDAMYWYRQDPGQGLRLIYYSQIVNDFQKGDIAEGYSVSREKKESFPLTVTSAQKNPTAFYLCASSIMGARGNQPQHFGDGTRLSIL.

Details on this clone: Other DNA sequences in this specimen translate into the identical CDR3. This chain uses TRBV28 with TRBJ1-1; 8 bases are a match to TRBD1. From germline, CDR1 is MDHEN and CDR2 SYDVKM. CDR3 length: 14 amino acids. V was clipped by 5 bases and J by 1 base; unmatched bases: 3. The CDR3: CASSPGQGNTEAFF. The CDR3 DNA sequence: TGTGCCAGCAGTCCCGGACAGGGGAACACTGAAGCTTTCTTT. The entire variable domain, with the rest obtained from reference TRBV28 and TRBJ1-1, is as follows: DVKVTQSSRYLVKRTGEKVFLECVQDMDHENMFWYRQDPGLGLRLIYFSYDVKMKEKGDIPEGYSVSREKKERFSLILESASTNQTSMYLCASSPGQGNTEAFFGQGTRLTVV.

The chain's CDR3 is CASREDGLNTEAFF. Written as DNA, the CDR3 is TGTGCCAGCAGGGAGGACGGATTGAACACTGAAGCTTTCTTT. V gene TRBV2 combines with J gene TRBJ1-1; D unclear. Trimming stripped 6 bases from V and 0 bases from J, with 11 bases between. CDR3 length equals 14 residues. CDR1 is SNHLY, CDR2 FYNNEI, per germline.

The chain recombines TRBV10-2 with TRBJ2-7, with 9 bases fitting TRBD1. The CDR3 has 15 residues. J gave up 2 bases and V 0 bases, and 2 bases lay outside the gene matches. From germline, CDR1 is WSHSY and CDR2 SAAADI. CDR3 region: CASSESGQGPYEQYF. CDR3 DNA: TGCGCCAGCAGTGAGTCGGGACAGGGACCCTACGAGCAGTACTTC.

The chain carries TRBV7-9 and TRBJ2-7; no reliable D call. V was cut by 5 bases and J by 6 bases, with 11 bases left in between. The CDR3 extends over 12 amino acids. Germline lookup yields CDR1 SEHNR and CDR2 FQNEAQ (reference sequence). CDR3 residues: CASSRDTAEQYF. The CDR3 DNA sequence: TGTGCCAGCAGCCGAGACACCGCCGAGCAGTACTTC.

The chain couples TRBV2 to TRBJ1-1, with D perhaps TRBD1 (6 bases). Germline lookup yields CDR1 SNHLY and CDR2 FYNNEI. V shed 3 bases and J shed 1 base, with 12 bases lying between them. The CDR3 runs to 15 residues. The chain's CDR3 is CASSDWGRGNTEAFF. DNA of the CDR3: TGTGCCAGCAGTGATTGGGGCAGGGGGAACACTGAAGCTTTCTTT.

CDR3 bases: TGTGCTAGTGGGGACTCAGGGTCCCGGATATATGGCTACACCTTC. It specifies CASGDSGSRIYGYTF. The chain combines TRBV12-5 with TRBJ1-2, with D tentatively TRBD1 (5 bases). CDR3 length: 15 residues. Germline V gives CDR1 LGHNT, CDR2 FRNRAP. The V end was cut by 6 bases, the J end by 5 bases, with 19 bases between.

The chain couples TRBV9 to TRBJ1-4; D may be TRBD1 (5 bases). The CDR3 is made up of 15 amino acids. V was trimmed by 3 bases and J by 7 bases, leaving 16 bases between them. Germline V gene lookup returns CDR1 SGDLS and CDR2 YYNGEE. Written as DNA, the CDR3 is TGTGCCAGCAGCGGAACTGGGGGTTTTGGTGAAAAACTGTTTTTT. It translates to CASSGTGGFGEKLFF.

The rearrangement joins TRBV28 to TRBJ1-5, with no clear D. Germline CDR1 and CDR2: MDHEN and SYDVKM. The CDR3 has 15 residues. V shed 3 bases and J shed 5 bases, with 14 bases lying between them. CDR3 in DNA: TGTGCCAGCAGTTTTGCAGACCCGGTGGATCAGCCCCAGCATTTT. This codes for CASSFADPVDQPQHF.

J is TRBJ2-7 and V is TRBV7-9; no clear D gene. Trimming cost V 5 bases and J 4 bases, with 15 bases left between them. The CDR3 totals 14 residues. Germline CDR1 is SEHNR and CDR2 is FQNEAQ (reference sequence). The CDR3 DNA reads TGTGCCAGCAGCGAGCGAGGCTTCCCATACGAGCAGTACTTC. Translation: CASSERGFPYEQYF.